A selection of T cell receptor beta chains follows, all from one sample in a study of blood T cell repertoires in COVID-19. Assay used: immunoSEQ multiplex PCR; TCRdb lists only in-frame clones, some missing. The repertoire has under 120,000 clones, 85% of them found once; the top ten carry 2.1%. Sequencing input: peripheral blood. The receptor set was obtained from a human donor in a cohort sampled during active COVID-19. Each CDR3 is given with its conserved first and last residue. D genes are given only for firm matches. The size field is filled for only some rows; it gives once, few, many or a size class.

D gene	V gene	J gene	clone size	CDR3 length	CDR3 DNA	CDR3 protein
-	TRBV7-8	TRBJ2-2	-	15	TGTGCCAGCGGATCCGGGACTTCGAACACCGGGGAGCTGTTTTTT	CASGSGTSNTGELFF
-	TRBV6-2/TRBV6-3	TRBJ1-5	-	14	TGTGCCAGCAGCCCGGACAAGCTCGATCAGCCCCAGCATTTT	CASSPDKLDQPQHF
TRBD1	TRBV4-1	TRBJ1-4	-	17	TGCGCCAGCAGCCCCCGGGACAGGGTTAAGCCTAATGAAAAACTGTTTTTT	CASSPRDRVKPNEKLFF
-	TRBV5-1	TRBJ2-1	once	17	TGCGCCAGCAGCTTGGAGACGACAGGTTTCTCCTACAATGAGCAGTTCTTC	CASSLETTGFSYNEQFF
-	TRBV27	TRBJ1-1	-	14	TGTGCCAGCAGTTTAACGGGGGGTGGCACTGAAGCTTTCTTT	CASSLTGGGTEAFF
-	TRBV7-3	TRBJ1-1	-	14	TGTGCCAGCAGCGCGACCGTTCGGGGCACTGAAGCTTTCTTT	CASSATVRGTEAFF
TRBD2	TRBV7-8	TRBJ2-3	few	16	TGTGCCAGCAGCTTAGGTCTAGCGGGGAACACAGATACGCAGTATTTT	CASSLGLAGNTDTQYF
-	TRBV19	TRBJ1-6	-	15	TGTGCCAGTAGTACCGCGGAGGGAACTAATTCACCCCTCCACTTT	CASSTAEGTNSPLHF
-	TRBV4-2	TRBJ2-3	-	15	TGTGCCAGCAGCCCAGCGACTAGTTCAGGGGATACGCAGTATTTT	CASSPATSSGDTQYF
TRBD2	TRBV18	TRBJ2-3	-	18	TGTGCCAGCTCACCACTTCCACCCGGCGGGGGGGCCACAGATACGCAGTATTTT	CASSPLPPGGGATDTQYF
-	TRBV9	TRBJ2-1	-	12	TGTGCCAGCAGCGAACAGGACGGTGAGCAGTTCTTC	CASSEQDGEQFF
-	TRBV5-1	TRBJ1-1	-	12	TGCGCCAGCAGCTTGGGGGAGGGGGGAGCTTTCTTT	CASSLGEGGAFF
-	TRBV27	TRBJ2-7	-	18	TGTGCCAGCAGTTTGACAGTGGCCAGGGGCGACCGCAACTACGAGCAGTACTTC	CASSLTVARGDRNYEQYF
TRBD2	TRBV4-2	TRBJ2-2	-	16	TGTGCCAGCAGCCTCCGGGGGGGAACGAACACCGGGGAGCTGTTTTTT	CASSLRGGTNTGELFF
-	TRBV18	TRBJ2-5	-	14	TGTGCCAGCTCACCGGGGACTCAACAAGAGACCCAGTACTTC	CASSPGTQQETQYF
-	TRBV4-1	TRBJ1-2	once	14	TGCGCCAGCAGCCAAGGACAGGAGCTTTATGGCTACACCTTC	CASSQGQELYGYTF
-	TRBV5-4	TRBJ2-5	-	14	TGTGCCAGCAGCTTATGGGGCAGAGGAGAGACCCAGTACTTC	CASSLWGRGETQYF
TRBD1	TRBV3-1/TRBV3-2	TRBJ1-1	-	15	TGTGCCAGCAGCCATGGGACAGCTAATCTCACTGAAGCTTTCTTT	CASSHGTANLTEAFF
-	TRBV28	TRBJ1-2	few	12	TGTGCCAGCCTTTTAGGGGGTTATGGCTACACCTTC	CASLLGGYGYTF
-	TRBV4-2	TRBJ1-3	-	17	TGTGCCAGCAGCCAAGAAGCCCTGACAGGCACTGGAAACACCATATATTTT	CASSQEALTGTGNTIYF
TRBD1	TRBV6-6	TRBJ1-5	-	15	TGTGCCAGCAGCCCGGGACAGGCTGGCAATCAGCCCCAGCATTTT	CASSPGQAGNQPQHF
-	TRBV4-2	TRBJ1-5	-	16	TGTGCCAGCAGCCAAGGTCTAAGAGAGGGCTATCAGCCCCAGCATTTT	CASSQGLREGYQPQHF
TRBD1	TRBV9	TRBJ1-6	-	16	TGTGCCAGCAGCACCTCCGGGACAGGAGTAAATTCACCCCTCCACTTT	CASSTSGTGVNSPLHF
-	TRBV30	TRBJ2-1	-	14	TGTGCCTGGAGTGTACAGAACTCCTACAATGAGCAGTTCTTC	CAWSVQNSYNEQFF
TRBD1	TRBV28	TRBJ1-2	-	17	TGTGCCAGCAGTTACACGGATGACAGGGACAATAACTATGGCTACACCTTC	CASSYTDDRDNNYGYTF
TRBD1	TRBV2	TRBJ1-2	-	13	TGTGCCAGCAGCCTCAACAGGGGGGACGGCTACACCTTC	CASSLNRGDGYTF
-	TRBV7-2	TRBJ1-1	-	15	TGTGCCAGCAGCCCGACCCGGGGGGCCCACACTGAAGCTTTCTTT	CASSPTRGAHTEAFF
TRBD1	TRBV11-3	TRBJ2-2	-	17	TGTGCCAGCAGCTTAGGAACCGGGACAGGGAACACCGGGGAGCTGTTTTTT	CASSLGTGTGNTGELFF
-	TRBV24-1	TRBJ1-6	-	14	TGTGCCACCAGCGCGGGCCGTCATAATTCACCCCTCCACTTT	CATSAGRHNSPLHF
-	TRBV7-2	TRBJ2-7	-	13	TGTGCCAGCAGCTACCACAGGGATCGCGAGCAGTACTTC	CASSYHRDREQYF
TRBD2	TRBV10-3	TRBJ2-7	once	15	TGTGCCATCAGTGAGTCTCGGCCGGGAGGGGGCGAGCAGTACTTC	CAISESRPGGGEQYF
-	TRBV7-2	TRBJ1-5	-	14	TGTGCCAGCAGCCAAGACAGTAACAATCAGCCCCAGCATTTT	CASSQDSNNQPQHF
TRBD1	TRBV27	TRBJ2-5	-	17	TGTGCCAGCAGTTTATCCGGCAGGGGGCATAGGGAAGAGACCCAGTACTTC	CASSLSGRGHREETQYF
-	TRBV6-5	TRBJ1-1	-	13	TGTGCCAGCGAACCAGGGTGGCTGGGTGAAGCTTTCTTT	CASEPGWLGEAFF
TRBD2	TRBV4-2	TRBJ2-3	-	18	TGTGCCAGCAGCCAAGGGGATCCGGGACTAGCGGGAAGAGATACGCAGTATTTT	CASSQGDPGLAGRDTQYF
TRBD2	TRBV14	TRBJ2-5	-	17	TGTGCCAGCAGCCAGGAGCTAGCGGGAAGAACCCAAGAGACCCAGTACTTC	CASSQELAGRTQETQYF